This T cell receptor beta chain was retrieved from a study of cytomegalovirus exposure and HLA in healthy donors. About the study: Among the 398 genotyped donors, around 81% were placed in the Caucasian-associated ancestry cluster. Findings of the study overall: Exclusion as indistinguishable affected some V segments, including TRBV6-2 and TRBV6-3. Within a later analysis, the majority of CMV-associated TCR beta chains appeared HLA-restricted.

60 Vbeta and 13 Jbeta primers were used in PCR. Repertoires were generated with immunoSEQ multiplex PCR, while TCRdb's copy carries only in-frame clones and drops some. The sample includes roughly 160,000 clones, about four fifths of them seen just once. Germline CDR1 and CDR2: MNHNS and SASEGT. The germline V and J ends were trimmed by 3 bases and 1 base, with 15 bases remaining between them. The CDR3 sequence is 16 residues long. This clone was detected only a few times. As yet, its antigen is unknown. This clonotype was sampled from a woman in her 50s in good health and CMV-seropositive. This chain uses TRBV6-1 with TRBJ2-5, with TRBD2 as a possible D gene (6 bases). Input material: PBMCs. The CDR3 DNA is TGTGCCAGCAGTGATTTAAGTAGCGGAGCCCAAGAGACCCAGTACTTC. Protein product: CASSDLSSGAQETQYF.